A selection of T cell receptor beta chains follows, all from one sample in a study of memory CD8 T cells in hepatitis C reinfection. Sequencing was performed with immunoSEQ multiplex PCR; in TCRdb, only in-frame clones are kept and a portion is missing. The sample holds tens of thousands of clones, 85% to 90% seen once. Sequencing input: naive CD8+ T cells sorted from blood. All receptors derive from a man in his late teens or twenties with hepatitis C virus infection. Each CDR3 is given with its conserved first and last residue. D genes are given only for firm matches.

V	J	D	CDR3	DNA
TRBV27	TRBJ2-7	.	CASSWGSSYEQYF	TGTGCCAGCAGTTGGGGCTCATCCTACGAGCAGTACTTC
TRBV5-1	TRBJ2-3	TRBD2	CASSLRLAGDTQYF	TGCGCCAGCAGCTTACGACTAGCGGGAGATACGCAGTATTTT
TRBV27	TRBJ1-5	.	CASSLTGRQPQHF	TGTGCCAGCAGTTTAACAGGGAGACAGCCCCAGCATTTT
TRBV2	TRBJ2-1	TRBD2	CASSVQGRSSGRNVEQFF	TGTGCCAGCAGCGTTCAGGGTCGAAGTAGCGGGAGGAACGTTGAGCAGTTCTTC
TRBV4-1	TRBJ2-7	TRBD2	CASSRSAGATYEQYF	TGCGCCAGCAGCCGGTCAGCGGGGGCCACCTACGAGCAGTACTTC
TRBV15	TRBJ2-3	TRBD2	CATSRDLTSGRAGEDTQYF	TGTGCCACCAGCAGAGATCTGACTAGCGGGAGGGCCGGGGAAGATACGCAGTATTTT
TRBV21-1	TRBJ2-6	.	CALLAGFSGANVLTF	TGTGCCTTATTAGCGGGATTCTCTGGGGCCAACGTCCTGACTTTC
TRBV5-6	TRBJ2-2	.	CASSLRQGSTGELFF	TGTGCCAGCAGCTTGCGGCAGGGTTCCACCGGGGAGCTGTTTTTT
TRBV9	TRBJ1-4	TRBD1	CASSAGQGSPYKEKLFF	TGTGCCAGCAGCGCGGGACAGGGAAGCCCGTATAAGGAAAAACTGTTTTTT
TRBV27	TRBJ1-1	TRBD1	CASSSGTGNVNTEAFF	TGTGCCAGCAGTTCCGGGACAGGGAACGTGAACACTGAAGCTTTCTTT
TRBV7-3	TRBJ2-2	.	CASSLIPGGTNTGELFF	TGTGCCAGCAGCTTAATTCCCGGCGGGACGAACACCGGGGAGCTGTTTTTT
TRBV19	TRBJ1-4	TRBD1	CASSRYLDRGINEKLFF	TGTGCCAGTAGCCGATACCTTGACAGGGGTATTAATGAAAAACTGTTTTTT
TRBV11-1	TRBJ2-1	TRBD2	CASSLGLAGDSYNEQFF	TGTGCCAGCAGCTTAGGGCTAGCGGGGGACTCCTACAATGAGCAGTTCTTC
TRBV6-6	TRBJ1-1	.	CASRDLDTEAFF	TGTGCCAGCAGGGACTTGGACACTGAAGCTTTCTTT
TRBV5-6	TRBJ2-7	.	CASSLSSEQYF	TGTGCCAGCAGCTTGAGCTCCGAGCAGTACTTC
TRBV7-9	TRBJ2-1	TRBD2	CASSFSRLAGGPENNEQFF	TGTGCCAGCAGCTTTAGTAGACTAGCGGGGGGGCCGGAAAACAATGAGCAGTTCTTC
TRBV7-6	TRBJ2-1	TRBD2	CASSSLPGLEYNEQFF	TGTGCCAGCAGCTCCCTCCCGGGACTAGAGTACAATGAGCAGTTCTTC
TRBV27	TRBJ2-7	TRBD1	CASSTGTGLSGEQYF	TGTGCCAGCAGCACCGGGACAGGCCTTTCGGGCGAGCAGTACTTC
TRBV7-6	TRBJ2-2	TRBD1	CASSPGTGGTGELFF	TGTGCCAGCAGCCCCGGGACAGGGGGGACCGGGGAGCTGTTTTTT
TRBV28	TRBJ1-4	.	CASRGPGQANEKLFF	TGTGCCAGCAGAGGACCGGGACAAGCTAATGAAAAACTGTTTTTT
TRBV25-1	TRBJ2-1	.	CASGGFYNEQFF	TGTGCCAGCGGGGGGTTCTACAATGAGCAGTTCTTC